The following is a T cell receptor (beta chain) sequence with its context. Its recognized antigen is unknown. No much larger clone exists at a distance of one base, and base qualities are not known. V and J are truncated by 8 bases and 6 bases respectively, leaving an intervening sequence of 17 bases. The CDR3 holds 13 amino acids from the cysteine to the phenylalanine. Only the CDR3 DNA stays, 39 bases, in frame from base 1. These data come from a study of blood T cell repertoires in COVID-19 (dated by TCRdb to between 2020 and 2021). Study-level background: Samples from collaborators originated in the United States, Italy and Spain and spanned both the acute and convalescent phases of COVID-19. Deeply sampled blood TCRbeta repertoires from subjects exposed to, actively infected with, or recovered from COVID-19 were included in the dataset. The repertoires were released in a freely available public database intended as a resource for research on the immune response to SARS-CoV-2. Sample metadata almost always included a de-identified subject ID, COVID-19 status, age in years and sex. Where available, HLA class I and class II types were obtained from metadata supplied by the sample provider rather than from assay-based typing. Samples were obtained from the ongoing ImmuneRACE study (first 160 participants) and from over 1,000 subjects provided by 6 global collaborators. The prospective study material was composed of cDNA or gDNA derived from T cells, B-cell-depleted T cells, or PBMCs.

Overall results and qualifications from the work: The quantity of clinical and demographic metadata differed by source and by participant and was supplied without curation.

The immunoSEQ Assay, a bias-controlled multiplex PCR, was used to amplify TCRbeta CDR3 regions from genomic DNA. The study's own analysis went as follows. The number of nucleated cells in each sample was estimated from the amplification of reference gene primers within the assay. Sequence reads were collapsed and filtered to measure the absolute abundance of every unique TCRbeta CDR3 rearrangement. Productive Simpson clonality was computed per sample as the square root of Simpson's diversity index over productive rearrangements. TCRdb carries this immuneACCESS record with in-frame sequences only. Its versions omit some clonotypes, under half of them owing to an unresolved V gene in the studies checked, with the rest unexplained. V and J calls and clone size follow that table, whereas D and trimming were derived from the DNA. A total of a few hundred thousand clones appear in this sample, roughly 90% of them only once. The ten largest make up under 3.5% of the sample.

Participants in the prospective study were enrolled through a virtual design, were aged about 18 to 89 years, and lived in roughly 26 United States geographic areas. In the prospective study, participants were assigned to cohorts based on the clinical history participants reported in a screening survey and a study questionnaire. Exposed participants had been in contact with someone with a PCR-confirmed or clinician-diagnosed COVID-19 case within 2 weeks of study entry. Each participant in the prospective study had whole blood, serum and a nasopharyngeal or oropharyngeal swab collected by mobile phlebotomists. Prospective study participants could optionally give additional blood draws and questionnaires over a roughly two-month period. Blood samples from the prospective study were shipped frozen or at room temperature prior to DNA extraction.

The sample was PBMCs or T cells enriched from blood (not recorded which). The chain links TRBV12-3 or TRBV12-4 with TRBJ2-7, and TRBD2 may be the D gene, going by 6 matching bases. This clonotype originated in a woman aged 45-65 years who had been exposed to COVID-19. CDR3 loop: CASPSGWRAEQYF. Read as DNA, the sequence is TGTGCCAGCCCTTCGGGCTGGAGGGCCGAGCAGTACTTC.